The present entry profiles one T cell receptor (beta chain) with its context. Its antigen is not known. The method was immunoSEQ multiplex PCR; TCRdb's version includes in-frame clones alone and lacks a portion of them. The sample records fewer than 90,000 clones, approximately 86% being singletons. These data belong to a study of OX40 agonist ivuxolimab in advanced cancers. Study-level information: The drug used for patients, ivuxolimab, was an agonistic anti-OX40 (CD134) antibody.

General observations from the study: Circulating CD4+ and CD8+ T cells showed clonal expansion by week 6 at 0.1 to 3.0 mg/kg.

Looked up from germline, CDR1 is MNHNS and CDR2 is SASEGT. After removal of 5 bases from V and 11 bases from J, the junction contained 9 bases not matched to a gene. This CDR3 is 15 amino acids long. This chain joins TRBV6-1 and TRBJ2-2, with TRBD2 matching over 12 bases. This receptor was taken from an adult with an advanced solid tumor such as melanoma, head and neck, liver or kidney cancer. Here the sequenced sample was CD4+ or CD8+ T cells sorted from blood, taken in a trial of the OX40 agonist ivuxolimab. This chain's CDR3 is CASSLLAGGPYELFF. Written as DNA, the CDR3 is TGTGCCAGCAGTCTACTAGCGGGGGGTCCGTACGAGCTGTTTTTT.